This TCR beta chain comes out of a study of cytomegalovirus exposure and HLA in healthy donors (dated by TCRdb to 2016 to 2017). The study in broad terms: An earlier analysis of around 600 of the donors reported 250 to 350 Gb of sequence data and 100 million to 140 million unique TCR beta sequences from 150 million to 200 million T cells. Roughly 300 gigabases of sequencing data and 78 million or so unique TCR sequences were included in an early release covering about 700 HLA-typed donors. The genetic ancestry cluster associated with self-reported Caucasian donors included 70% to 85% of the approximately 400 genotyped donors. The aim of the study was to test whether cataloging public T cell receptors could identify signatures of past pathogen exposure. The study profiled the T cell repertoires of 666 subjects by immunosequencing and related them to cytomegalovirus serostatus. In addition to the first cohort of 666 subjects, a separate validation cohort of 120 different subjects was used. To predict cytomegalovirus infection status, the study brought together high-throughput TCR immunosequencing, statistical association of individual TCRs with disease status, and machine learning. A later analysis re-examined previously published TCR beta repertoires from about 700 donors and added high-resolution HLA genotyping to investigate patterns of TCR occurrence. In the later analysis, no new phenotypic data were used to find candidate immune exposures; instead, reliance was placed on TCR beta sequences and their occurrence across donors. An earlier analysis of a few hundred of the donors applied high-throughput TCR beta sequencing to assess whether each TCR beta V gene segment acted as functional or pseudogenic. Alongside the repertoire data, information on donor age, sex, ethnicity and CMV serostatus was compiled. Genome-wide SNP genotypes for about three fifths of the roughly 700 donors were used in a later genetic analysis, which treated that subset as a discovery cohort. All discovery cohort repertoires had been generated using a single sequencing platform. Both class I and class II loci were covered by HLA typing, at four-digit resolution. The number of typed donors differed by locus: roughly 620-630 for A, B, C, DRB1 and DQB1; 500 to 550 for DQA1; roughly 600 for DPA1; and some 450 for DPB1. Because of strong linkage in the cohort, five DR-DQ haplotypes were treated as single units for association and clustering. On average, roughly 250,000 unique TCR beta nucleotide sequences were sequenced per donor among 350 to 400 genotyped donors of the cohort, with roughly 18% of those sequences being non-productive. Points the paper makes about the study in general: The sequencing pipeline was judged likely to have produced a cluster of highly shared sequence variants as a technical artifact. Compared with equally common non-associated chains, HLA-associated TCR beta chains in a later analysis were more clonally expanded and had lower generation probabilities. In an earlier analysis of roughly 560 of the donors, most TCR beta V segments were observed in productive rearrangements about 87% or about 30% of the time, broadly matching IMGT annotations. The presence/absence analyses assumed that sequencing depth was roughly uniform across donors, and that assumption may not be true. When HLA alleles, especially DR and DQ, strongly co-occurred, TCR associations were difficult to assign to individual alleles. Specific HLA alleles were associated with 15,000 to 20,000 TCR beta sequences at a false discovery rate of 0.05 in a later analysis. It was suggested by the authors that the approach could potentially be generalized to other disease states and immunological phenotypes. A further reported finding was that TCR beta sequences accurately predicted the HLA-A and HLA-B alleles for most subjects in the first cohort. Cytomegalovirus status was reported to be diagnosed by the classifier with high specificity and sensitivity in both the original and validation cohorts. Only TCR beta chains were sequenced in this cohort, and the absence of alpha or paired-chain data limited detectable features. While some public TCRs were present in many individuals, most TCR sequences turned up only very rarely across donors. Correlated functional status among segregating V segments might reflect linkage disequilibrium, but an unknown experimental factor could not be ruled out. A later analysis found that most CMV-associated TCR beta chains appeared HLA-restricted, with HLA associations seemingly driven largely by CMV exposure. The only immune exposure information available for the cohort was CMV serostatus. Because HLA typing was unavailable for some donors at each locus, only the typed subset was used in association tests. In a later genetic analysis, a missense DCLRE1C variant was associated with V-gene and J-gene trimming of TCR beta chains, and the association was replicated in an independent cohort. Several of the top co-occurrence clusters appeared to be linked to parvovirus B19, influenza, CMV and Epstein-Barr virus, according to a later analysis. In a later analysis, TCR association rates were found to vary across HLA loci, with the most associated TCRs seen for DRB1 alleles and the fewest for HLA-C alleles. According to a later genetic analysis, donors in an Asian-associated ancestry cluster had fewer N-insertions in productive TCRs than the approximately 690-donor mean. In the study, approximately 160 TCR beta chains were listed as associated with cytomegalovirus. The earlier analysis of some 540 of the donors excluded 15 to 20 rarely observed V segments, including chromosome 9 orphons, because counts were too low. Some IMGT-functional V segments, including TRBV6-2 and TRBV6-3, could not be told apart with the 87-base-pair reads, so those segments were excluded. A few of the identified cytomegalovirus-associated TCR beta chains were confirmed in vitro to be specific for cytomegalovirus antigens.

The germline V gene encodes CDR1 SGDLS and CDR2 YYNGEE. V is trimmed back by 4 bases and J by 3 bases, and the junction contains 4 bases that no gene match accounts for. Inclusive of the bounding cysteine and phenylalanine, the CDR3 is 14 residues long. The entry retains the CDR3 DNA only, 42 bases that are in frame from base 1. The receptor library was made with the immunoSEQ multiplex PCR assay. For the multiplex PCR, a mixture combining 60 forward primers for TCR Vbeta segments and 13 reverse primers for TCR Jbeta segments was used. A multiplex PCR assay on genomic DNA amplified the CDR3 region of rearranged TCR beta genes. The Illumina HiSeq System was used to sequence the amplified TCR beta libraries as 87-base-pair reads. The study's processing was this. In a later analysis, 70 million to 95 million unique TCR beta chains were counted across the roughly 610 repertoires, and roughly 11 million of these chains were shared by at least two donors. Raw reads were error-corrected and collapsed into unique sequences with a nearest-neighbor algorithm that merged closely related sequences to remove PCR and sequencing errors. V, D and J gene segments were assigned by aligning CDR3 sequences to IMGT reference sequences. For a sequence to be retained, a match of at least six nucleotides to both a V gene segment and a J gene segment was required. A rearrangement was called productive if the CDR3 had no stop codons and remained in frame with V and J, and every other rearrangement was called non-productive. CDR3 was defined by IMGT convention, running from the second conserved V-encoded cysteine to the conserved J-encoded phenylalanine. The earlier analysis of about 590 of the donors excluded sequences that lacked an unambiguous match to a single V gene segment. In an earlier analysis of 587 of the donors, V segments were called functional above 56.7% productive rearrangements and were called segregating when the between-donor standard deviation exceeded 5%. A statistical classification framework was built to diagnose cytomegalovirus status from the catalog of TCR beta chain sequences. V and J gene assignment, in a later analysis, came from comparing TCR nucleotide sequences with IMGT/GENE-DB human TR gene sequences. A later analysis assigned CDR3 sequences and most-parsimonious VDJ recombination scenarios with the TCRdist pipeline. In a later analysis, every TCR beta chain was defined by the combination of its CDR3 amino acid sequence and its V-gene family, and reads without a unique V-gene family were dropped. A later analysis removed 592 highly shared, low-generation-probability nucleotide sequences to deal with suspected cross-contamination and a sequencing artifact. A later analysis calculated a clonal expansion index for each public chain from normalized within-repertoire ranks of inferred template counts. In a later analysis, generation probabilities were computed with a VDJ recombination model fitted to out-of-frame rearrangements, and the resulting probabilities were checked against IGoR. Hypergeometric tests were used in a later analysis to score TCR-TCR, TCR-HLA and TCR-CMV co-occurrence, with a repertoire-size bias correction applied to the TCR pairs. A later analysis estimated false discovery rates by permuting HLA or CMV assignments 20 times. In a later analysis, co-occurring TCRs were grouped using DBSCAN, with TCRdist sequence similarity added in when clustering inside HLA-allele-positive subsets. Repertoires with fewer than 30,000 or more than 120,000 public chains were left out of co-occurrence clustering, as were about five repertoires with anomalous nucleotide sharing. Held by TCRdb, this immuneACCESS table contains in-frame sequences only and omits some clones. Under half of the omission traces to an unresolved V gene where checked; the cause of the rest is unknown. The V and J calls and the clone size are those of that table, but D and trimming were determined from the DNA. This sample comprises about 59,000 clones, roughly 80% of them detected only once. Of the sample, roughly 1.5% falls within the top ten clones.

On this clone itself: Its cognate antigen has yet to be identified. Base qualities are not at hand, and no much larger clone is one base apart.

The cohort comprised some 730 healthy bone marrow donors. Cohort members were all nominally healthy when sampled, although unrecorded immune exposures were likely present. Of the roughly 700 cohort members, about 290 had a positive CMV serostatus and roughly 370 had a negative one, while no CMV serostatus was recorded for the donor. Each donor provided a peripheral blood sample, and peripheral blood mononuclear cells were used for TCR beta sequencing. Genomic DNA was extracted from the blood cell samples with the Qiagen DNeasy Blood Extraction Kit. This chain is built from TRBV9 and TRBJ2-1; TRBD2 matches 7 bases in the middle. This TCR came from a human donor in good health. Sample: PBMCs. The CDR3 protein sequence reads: CASSFSGYYNEQFF. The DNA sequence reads TGTGCCAGCAGCTTTAGCGGGTACTACAATGAGCAGTTCTTC.